The 22 T cell receptor beta chains below all came from one sample that was sequenced in a study of human T cells and chemical hapten exposure. TCRdb re-called the RACE reads through MiXCR, storing one row per CDR3 protein. The sample gives around 67,000 distinct CDR3 sequences, 7.5% to 9.5% of which show up once; 3% to 4.5% is in the top ten. This sample's time point: patch test 2, 6 weeks after DPC sensitization. Documented treatment: therapeutic diphenylcyclopropenone sensitization with weekly scalp DPC. Sequencing was performed on whole blood, taken in connection with sensitization to the hapten diphenylcyclopropenone (DPC). These receptors all stem from a woman aged 45 to 65 with alopecia areata. Some clones in this sample may be carry-over from other donors' samples.

The genes are TRBV5-4 and TRBJ1-1; TRBD1 agrees at 8 bases. The CDR3 totals 16 residues. Trimming at V came to 5 bases and at J to 1 base, leaving 10 bases not matched to a gene. Germline lookup yields CDR1 SGHNT and CDR2 YYREEE (reference sequence). The CDR3 DNA follows: TGTGCCAGCAGTGGGGGGGGACAGGCTTCGAACACTGAAGCTTTCTTT. The encoded protein is CASSGGGQASNTEAFF.

The sample holds many counts of this clonotype. The rearrangement links TRBV7-9 to TRBJ1-4; D uncertain. In germline, CDR1 is SEHNR, CDR2 FQNEAQ (reference sequence). V shed 5 bases and J shed 3 bases, with 13 bases lying between them. The length of the CDR3 is 15 residues. The CDR3 is CASSPQREPNEKLFF. The CDR3 DNA sequence: TGTGCCAGCAGCCCGCAGAGGGAGCCTAATGAAAAACTGTTTTTT.

Ten or more counts support this clonotype. The V gene is TRBV29-1, the J gene TRBJ2-2, with D maybe TRBD1 (6 bases). Per the germline V gene, CDR1 is SQVTM and CDR2 is ANQGSEA. This CDR3 has 13 residues. V was pared by 2 bases and J by 4 bases, with 8 bases between. CDR3 nucleotide sequence: TGCAGCGTTGAAAGGGGGTCCACCGGGGAGCTGTTTTTT. Amino acids: CSVERGSTGELFF.

Here the CDR3 reads CASSQVGEYSPLHF. Here the CDR3 DNA reads TGTGCCAGCAGCCAAGTGGGGGAATATTCACCCCTCCACTTT. The chain combines TRBV4-2 with TRBJ1-6; the D gene is possibly TRBD1 (5 bases). In germline, CDR1 is LGHNA, CDR2 YNFKEQ. The CDR3 totals 14 residues. Trimming removed 1 base from V and 8 bases from J, with 9 bases in between.

This clonotype has more than one count but fewer than ten. This chain links TRBV19 with TRBJ1-2, with 9 positions matching TRBD1. The CDR3 totals 14 residues. The J segment lost 6 bases and the V segment lost 1 base, leaving 3 bases of the junction unmatched. Germline CDR1 is LNHDA and CDR2 is SQIVND (reference sequence). The CDR3 loop is CASSIAGTGNGYTF. The DNA of the CDR3 is TGTGCCAGTAGTATAGCAGGGACAGGGAATGGCTACACCTTC.

This rearrangement joins TRBV5-6 to TRBJ2-2, with 7 bases aligning to TRBD1. Germline V gene sequence: CDR1 SGHDT, CDR2 YYEEEE. CDR3 length equals 15 residues. With V trimmed by 4 bases and J by 4 bases, 7 bases remained unmatched. The CDR3 coding sequence is TGTGCCAGCAGCCCGACCACAGGGGTCACCGGGGAGCTGTTTTTT. Its translation: CASSPTTGVTGELFF.

The chain employs TRBV2 and TRBJ2-7, with D perhaps matching TRBD2 (5 bases). The germline V gene has CDR1 SNHLY and CDR2 FYNNEI. The V and J ends lost 8 bases and 3 bases respectively, with 11 bases between them. The CDR3 loop spans 12 amino acids. The CDR3 nucleotides are TGTGCCAGCTCGGGATGTAGCTACGAGCAGTACTTC. It is translated as CASSGCSYEQYF.

This chain connects TRBV19 to TRBJ2-4; 9 nucleotides match TRBD1. Losses at the gene ends were 6 bases for V and 0 bases for J; bases not matched to a gene: 3. The CDR3 loop spans 15 amino acids. CDR1 and CDR2 from the germline V gene are LNHDA and SQIVND (reference sequence). Written as DNA, the CDR3 is TGTGCCAGTAGCGGACAGGGGCTAGCCAAAAACATTCAGTACTTC. Encoded protein: CASSGQGLAKNIQYF. The variable domain in full, with the rest retrieved from reference TRBV19 and TRBJ2-4, is DGGITQSPKYLFRKEGQNVTLSCEQNLNHDAMYWYRQDPGQGLRLIYYSQIVNDFQKGDIAEGYSVSREKKESFPLTVTSAQKNPTAFYLCASSGQGLAKNIQYFGAGTRLSVL.

The V call is TRBV7-2, the J call TRBJ1-5; D is unclear. Germline assignment: CDR1 SGHTA and CDR2 FQGNSA. The CDR3 totals 13 residues. V lost 3 bases and J lost 2, with 5 bases in between. CDR3: CASSLSRNQPQHF. CDR3 bases: TGTGCCAGCAGCTTGTCGCGCAATCAGCCCCAGCATTTT.

The table lists this clonotype with a few counts. The chain couples TRBV2 to TRBJ1-1; 9 positions match TRBD1. Trimming took 8 bases from V and 5 from J; bases not matched to a gene: 3. The V gene's germline CDR1 is SNHLY and CDR2 FYNNEI. The CDR3 consists of 12 residues. The CDR3 coding sequence is TGTGCCAGCGGGGACAGGGTGACTGAAGCTTTCTTT. Its protein product is CASGDRVTEAFF.

This clonotype occurred many times. The chain combines TRBV29-1 with TRBJ2-4, with D unresolved. V was trimmed by 3 bases and J by 8 bases, leaving 8 bases between them. Germline lookup yields CDR1 SQVTM and CDR2 ANQGSEA. CDR3 size: 11 residues. The CDR3 DNA is TGCAGCGTTGACCGGAAAGACATTCAGTACTTC. Protein product: CSVDRKDIQYF.

V gene TRBV10-3 combines with J gene TRBJ2-7, with a weak D call TRBD1 (6 bases). The CDR3 is 13 residues long. V lost 2 bases to trimming and J lost 12 bases, with 17 bases between them. Germline CDR1 reads ENHRY; CDR2 reads SYGVKD. CDR3 in amino acids: CAISEGLPQGPYF. In DNA, the CDR3 is TGTGCCATCAGTGAGGGTCTCCCCCAGGGGCCGTACTTC.

This clonotype has only a few counts. This sequence joins TRBV29-1 and TRBJ2-1, with 8 bases that match TRBD2. Germline CDR1 is SQVTM and CDR2 is ANQGSEA. The CDR3 spans 12 residues. V gave up 1 base and J gave up 9 bases; unmatched junction bases: 2. CDR3 region: CSVEGLAGEQFF. CDR3 coding DNA: TGCAGCGTTGAAGGCCTAGCGGGTGAGCAGTTCTTC.

This clonotype has just a few counts. J is TRBJ2-1 and V is TRBV6-5; 12 nucleotides agree with TRBD1. Germline values: CDR1 MNHEY, CDR2 SVGAGI. This CDR3 contains 22 residues. V shed 6 bases, J shed 2 bases, and the junction held 23 bases outside the gene matches. CDR3 region: CASSKTPGQGAEASGPYNEQFF. In DNA form, the CDR3 reads TGTGCCAGCAGCAAAACCCCGGGACAGGGGGCTGAGGCTAGCGGCCCCTACAATGAGCAGTTCTTC.

This clonotype has only a few counts. The genes are TRBV5-1 and TRBJ2-5; 9 bases fit TRBD1. J gave up 3 bases and V 3 bases, and 6 bases lay outside the gene matches. CDR3 length: 15 residues. The germline V gene encodes CDR1 SGHRS and CDR2 YFSETQ. The chain's CDR3 is CASSSGDRAEETQYF. The CDR3 nucleotides read TGCGCCAGCAGCTCCGGGGACAGGGCTGAAGAGACCCAGTACTTC.

The chain uses TRBV2 and TRBJ1-5; TRBD1 aligns across 8 bases. Germline V gene data show CDR1 as SNHLY and CDR2 as FYNNEI. The CDR3 has 14 residues. V dropped 5 bases and J dropped 6; count of bases not matched to a gene: 6. As DNA, the CDR3 is TGTGCCAGCAGTTTTCCAGGGGGCGGTCAGCCCCAGCATTTT. This codes for CASSFPGGGQPQHF.

The chain employs TRBV6-5 and TRBJ2-3; D may be TRBD2 (7 bases). Germline CDR1 MNHEY, CDR2 SVGAGI. The CDR3 spans 15 residues. V shed 6 bases and J shed 2 bases, with 15 bases lying between them. CDR3 amino acids: CASREGGAHTDTQYF. In DNA form, the CDR3 reads TGTGCCAGCAGGGAGGGGGGGGCCCACACAGATACGCAGTATTTT.

This clonotype was counted between two and nine times. The V gene is TRBV20-1, the J gene TRBJ2-1; D tentatively reads TRBD1 or TRBD2 (5 bases each). The CDR3 sequence is 12 residues long. The ends were cut back, 6 bases at V and 6 bases at J, with 12 bases in the middle. Germline CDR1 DFQATT, CDR2 SNEGSKA (reference sequence). The CDR3 sequence: CSAWTGTNEQFF. The DNA for the CDR3 is TGCAGTGCGTGGACTGGGACCAATGAGCAGTTCTTC.

There are many counts of this clonotype. The V call is TRBV12-3 or TRBV12-4, the J call TRBJ2-7; 9 bases align to TRBD2. V dropped 2 bases and J dropped 4; count of bases not matched to a gene: 3. This CDR3 comprises 14 residues. This CDR3 reads CASSLRLAGYEQYF. The CDR3 coding sequence is TGTGCCAGCAGTTTAAGGCTAGCGGGGTACGAGCAGTACTTC.

The J gene is TRBJ2-3, the V gene TRBV3-1; the D gene could be TRBD1 or TRBD2 (5 bases each). The length of the CDR3 is 16 residues. Germline V gives CDR1 LGHDT, CDR2 YNNKEL (reference sequence). V lost 3 bases and J lost 8, with 21 bases in between. CDR3 sequence reads: CASSQDGRGGSGTQYF. CDR3 in DNA: TGTGCCAGCAGCCAGGACGGACGGGGCGGTTCCGGTACGCAGTATTTT.

This chain uses TRBV5-1 with TRBJ1-1; 7 bases are shared with TRBD1. Germline assignment: CDR1 SGHRS and CDR2 YFSETQ. CDR3 length equals 16 residues. Germline trimming cut 4 bases from V and 2 bases from J; bases unmatched to any gene: 11. This chain's CDR3 is CASSPGTGVLNTEAFF. For the CDR3, the DNA is TGCGCCAGCAGCCCGGGAACAGGGGTCCTAAACACTGAAGCTTTCTTT.

The genes are TRBV20-1 and TRBJ2-7; 7 bases agree with TRBD2. Germline-derived CDR1 and CDR2 are DFQATT and SNEGSKA (reference sequence). This CDR3 spans 16 amino acids. The trim removed 0 bases at V and 0 bases at J, leaving 8 bases unmatched. This CDR3 reads CSARDPGTKSSYEQYF. The CDR3 coding sequence is TGCAGTGCTAGAGATCCCGGGACTAAAAGCTCCTACGAGCAGTACTTC.